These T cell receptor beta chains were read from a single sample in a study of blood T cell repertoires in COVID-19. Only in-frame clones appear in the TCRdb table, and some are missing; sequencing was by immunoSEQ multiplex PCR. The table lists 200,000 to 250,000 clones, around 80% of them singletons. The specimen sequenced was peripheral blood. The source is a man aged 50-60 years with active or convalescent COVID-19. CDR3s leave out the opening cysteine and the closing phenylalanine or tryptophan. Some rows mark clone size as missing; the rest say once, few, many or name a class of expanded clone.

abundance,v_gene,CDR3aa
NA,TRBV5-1,ASSWIPGQGNIGHSYEQY
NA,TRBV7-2,ASRPGGSGRTQY
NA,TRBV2,ARASTSTGELF
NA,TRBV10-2,ASSNQGGRNTIY
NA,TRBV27,ASSFSWTGSEQY
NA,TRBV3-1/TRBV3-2,ASSRRTSGSTDTQY
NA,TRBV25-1,ASSEPRTGGNTIY
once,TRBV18,ASSPLAGPGELF
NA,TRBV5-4,ASSSGQGGNTEAF
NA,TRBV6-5,VSAGTSLSSYEQY
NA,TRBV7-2,ASSLVAGGREQF
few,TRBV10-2,ASSDPAGWVYNEQF
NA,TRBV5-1,ASSLVGDNNSPLH
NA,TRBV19,ASGDRADYGYT
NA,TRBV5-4,ASSQEADVYNSPLH
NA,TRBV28,ASSTGLAGGREF
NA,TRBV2,ASITGGAPYNEQF
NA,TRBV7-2,ASSPDRFSYEQY
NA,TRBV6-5,ASNDRGAYGYT
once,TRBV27,ASSALAGKETQY
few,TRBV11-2,ASSPRTSGVNTGELF
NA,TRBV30,AWSVSRVGEQF
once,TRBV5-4,ASSLAGTSETDTQY
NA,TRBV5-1,ASSGGEEQY
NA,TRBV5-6,ASSSKGGQVRSYT
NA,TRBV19,ATTTGTGGIGELF
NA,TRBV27,ASSLLAAGGREGYT
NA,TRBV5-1,ASRPNDRATAGELF
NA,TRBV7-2,ASSQSAMSDTQY
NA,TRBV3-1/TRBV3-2,ASSRRRASGGETQY
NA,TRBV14,ASSQALLYTDTQY
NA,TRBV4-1,ASSQDRGTGGNSPLH
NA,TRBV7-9,ASSSNKEKLF
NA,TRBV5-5,ASSLGQGNYGYT
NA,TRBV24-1,ATSDFSGTPVRNEQF
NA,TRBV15,ATRAGGGGETQY
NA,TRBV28,ASSTPGYNSPLH
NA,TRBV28,ASSARVPNTEAF
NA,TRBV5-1,ASSLGPQGTNVLT
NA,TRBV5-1,ASSPGVTGESYGYT
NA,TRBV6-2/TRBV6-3,ASSFVSTDTQY
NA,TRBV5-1,ASANAEGGNTEAF
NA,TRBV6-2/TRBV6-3,ASSYRDRAAHEQY
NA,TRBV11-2,ASSFPGVEGYT
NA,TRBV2,ASRTQGIRSYEQY